The T cell receptor beta chain described here comes from a study of blood T cell repertoires in COVID-19. In the authors' workflow: For nucleated cells, counts were estimated from reference gene primer amplification. Profiled with immunoSEQ multiplex PCR; TCRdb holds only in-frame clones, not every one. That table is the source of V, J and clone size, and D and trimming were worked out from the DNA. The profile shows about 440,000 clones, 87% of them singletons. Losses at the gene ends were 3 bases for V and 6 bases for J; bases not matched to a gene: 13. The germline gives CDR1 SGHAT, CDR2 FQNNGV. CDR3 length: 17 residues. In terms of age and location, participants ranged from roughly 18 to 95 years and lived in about 25 US areas.

The receptor was derived from a woman in her late teens or twenties with acute COVID-19. This chain uses TRBV11-2 with TRBJ1-2, with 10 bases fitting TRBD1. Sequenced sample: PBMCs or T cells enriched from blood (not recorded which). This CDR3 is CASSLYPGQGVFNGYTF. The CDR3 bases are TGTGCCAGCAGCTTGTACCCTGGACAGGGGGTGTTTAATGGCTACACCTTC.